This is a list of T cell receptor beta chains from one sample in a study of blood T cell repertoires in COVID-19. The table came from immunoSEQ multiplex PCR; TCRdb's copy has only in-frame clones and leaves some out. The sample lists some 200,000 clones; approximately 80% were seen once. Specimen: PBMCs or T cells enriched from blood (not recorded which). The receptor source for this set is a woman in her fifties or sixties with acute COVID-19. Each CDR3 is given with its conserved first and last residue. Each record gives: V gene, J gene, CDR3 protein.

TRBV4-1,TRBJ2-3,CASSRSRDYRTDTQYF
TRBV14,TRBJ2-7,CASSLTGQGAYEQYF
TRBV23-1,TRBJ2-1,CASSQYGYGSYNEQFF
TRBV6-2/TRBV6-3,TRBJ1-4,CASSYSPRTGINEKLFF
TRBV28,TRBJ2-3,CASSLAGGSTDTQYF
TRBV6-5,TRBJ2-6,CASRSGGGGANVLTF
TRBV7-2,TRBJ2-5,CASSSRGRGETQYF
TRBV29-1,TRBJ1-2,CSVSTGTADFYGYTF
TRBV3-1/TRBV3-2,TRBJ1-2,CASSQFEANYGYTF
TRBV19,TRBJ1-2,CASNPDRGNYGYTF
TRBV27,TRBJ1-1,CASKFSARGMRAFF
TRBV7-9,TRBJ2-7,CASSSRTSGDYEQYF
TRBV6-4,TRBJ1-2,CASRTGANYGYTF
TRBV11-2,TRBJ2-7,CASSEKQGGLEQYF
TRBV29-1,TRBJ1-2,CSVEGTGGGYGYTF
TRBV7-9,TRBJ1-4,CASSQQQGASEKLFF
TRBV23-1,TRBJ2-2,CASSQSNQAGGELFF
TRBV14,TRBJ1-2,CASSRQTGYYGYTF
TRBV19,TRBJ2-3,CASKAGGQGLPDTQYF
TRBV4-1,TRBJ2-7,CASSPMVTSGSSYEQYF
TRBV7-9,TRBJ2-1,CASSLVEFYNEQFF
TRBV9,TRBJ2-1,CASSVSLYNEQFF
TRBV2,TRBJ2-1,CASIVAGVKSNEQFF
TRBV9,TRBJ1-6,CASSATGGDSPLHF
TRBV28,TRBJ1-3,CASVEGARNTIYF
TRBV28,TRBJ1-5,CASSVNNQPQHF
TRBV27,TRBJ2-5,CASSLSRQGLGTQYF
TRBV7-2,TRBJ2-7,CASSQLAGGYEQYF
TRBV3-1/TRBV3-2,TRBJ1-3,CASSHEWGRHGNTIYF
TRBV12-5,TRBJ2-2,CASGTGAGELFF
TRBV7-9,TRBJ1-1,CASSPYGQGAVEAFF
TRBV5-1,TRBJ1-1,CASSTRTGNTEAFF
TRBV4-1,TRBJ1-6,CASSQDSWGQRSPLHF
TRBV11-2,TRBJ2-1,CASRLIRGGWNNEQFF
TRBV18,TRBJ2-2,CASSLMKSSGRTNTGELFF
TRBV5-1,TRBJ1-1,CASSLVVGSLNTEAFF
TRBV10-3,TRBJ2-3,CAISEPGQTDTQYF
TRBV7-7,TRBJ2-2,CASSPSTGELFF
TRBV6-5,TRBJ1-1,CASSPSENRDGAFF
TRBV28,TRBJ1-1,CASSLAQGQGAFF
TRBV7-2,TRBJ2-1,CASSQQTSGRIVEQFF
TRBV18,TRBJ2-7,CASSLTDRPQYEQYF
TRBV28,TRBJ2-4,CASSFGDRVENIQYF
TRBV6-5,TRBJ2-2,CATQGQENTGELFF
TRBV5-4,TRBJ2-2,CASSFNRGNTGELFF
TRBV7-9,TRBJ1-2,CASSLNEGANYGYTF